This entry lists 5 T cell receptor beta chains sequenced from one sample in a study of blood T cell repertoires in COVID-19. Sequencing was performed with immunoSEQ multiplex PCR; in TCRdb, only in-frame clones are kept and a portion is missing. This table holds roughly 62,000 clones, approximately 88% found once. Sequencing used peripheral blood. The source of these receptors is a man aged 25-45 years with COVID-19, enrolled during active disease.

This sequence joins TRBV9 and TRBJ2-7; 8 nucleotides match TRBD1. Germline CDR1 is SGDLS and CDR2 is YYNGEE. This CDR3 has 15 residues. With 0 bases clipped from V and 5 bases from J, the junction kept 7 bases outside the gene matches. CDR3 coding DNA: TGTGCCAGCAGCGTAGCTGGCGACAGGGGACACGAGCAGTACTTC. Translated: CASSVAGDRGHEQYF.

The chain is built from TRBV15 and TRBJ2-3, with TRBD1 matching 11 bases. CDR1 is LNHNV, CDR2 YYDKDF, per germline (reference sequence). V lost 5 bases to trimming and J lost 5 bases; unmatched junction nucleotides: 6. This CDR3 spans 15 amino acids. CDR3 amino acids: CATSSRTGGRDTQYF. The CDR3 bases are TGTGCCACCAGCTCAAGGACAGGGGGCAGAGATACGCAGTATTTT.

The chain combines TRBV20-1 with TRBJ2-7; 9 positions agree with TRBD1. The V gene's germline CDR1 is DFQATT and CDR2 SNEGSKA (reference sequence). The J segment lost 3 bases and the V segment lost 3 bases, leaving 6 bases of the junction unmatched. The CDR3 runs to 14 residues. DNA of the CDR3: TGCAGTGCTAGTCCGGGACAGGGTCGCTACGAGCAGTACTTC. It encodes CSASPGQGRYEQYF.

This clone was seen only once. J is TRBJ2-3 and V is TRBV28; 7 positions match TRBD2. Germline values: CDR1 MDHEN, CDR2 SYDVKM. The CDR3 runs to 15 residues. The V gene end was trimmed by 7 bases and the J gene end by 1 base; junction bases not matched to a gene: 8. Written as DNA, the CDR3 is TGTGCCAGCACCCTAGCGGCTGGGGGCACAGATACGCAGTATTTT. Residues: CASTLAAGGTDTQYF.

The chain couples TRBV4-3 to TRBJ2-3; 12 positions agree with TRBD2. The germline V gene encodes CDR1 LGHNA and CDR2 YSLEER. The CDR3 totals 16 residues. V gave up 0 bases and J gave up 3 bases; unmatched junction bases: 1. DNA of the CDR3: TGCGCCAGCAGCCAAGACGGGACTAGCGGGACAGATACGCAGTATTTT. This translates into CASSQDGTSGTDTQYF.